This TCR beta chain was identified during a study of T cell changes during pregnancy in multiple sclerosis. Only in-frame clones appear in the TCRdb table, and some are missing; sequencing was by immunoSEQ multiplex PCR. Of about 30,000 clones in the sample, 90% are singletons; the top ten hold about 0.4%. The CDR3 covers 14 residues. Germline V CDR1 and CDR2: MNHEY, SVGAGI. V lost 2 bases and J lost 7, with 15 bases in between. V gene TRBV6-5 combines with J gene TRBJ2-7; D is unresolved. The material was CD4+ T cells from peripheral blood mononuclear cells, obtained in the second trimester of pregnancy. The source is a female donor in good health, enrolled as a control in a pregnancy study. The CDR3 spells CASSYQHPAGEQYF. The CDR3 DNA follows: TGTGCCAGCAGTTACCAGCACCCCGCAGGAGAGCAGTACTTC.